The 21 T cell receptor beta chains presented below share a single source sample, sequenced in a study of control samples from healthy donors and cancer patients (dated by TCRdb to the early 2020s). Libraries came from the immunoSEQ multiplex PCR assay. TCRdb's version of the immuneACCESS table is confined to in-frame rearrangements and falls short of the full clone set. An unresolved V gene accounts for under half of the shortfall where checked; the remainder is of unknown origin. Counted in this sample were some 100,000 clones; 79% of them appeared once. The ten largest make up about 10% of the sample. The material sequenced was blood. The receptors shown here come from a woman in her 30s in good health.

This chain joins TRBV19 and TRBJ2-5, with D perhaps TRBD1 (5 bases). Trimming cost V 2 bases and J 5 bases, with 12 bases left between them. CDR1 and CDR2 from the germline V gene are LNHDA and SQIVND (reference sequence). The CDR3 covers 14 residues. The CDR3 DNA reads TGTGCCAGTAGTATAATTGCAGGGAAGGAGACCCAGTACTTC. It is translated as CASSIIAGKETQYF.

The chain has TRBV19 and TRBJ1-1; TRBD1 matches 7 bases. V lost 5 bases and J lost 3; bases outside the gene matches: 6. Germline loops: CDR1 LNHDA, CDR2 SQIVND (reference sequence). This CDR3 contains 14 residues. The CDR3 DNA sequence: TGTGCCAGTAGTTACAGGGGCGCGGACACTGAAGCTTTCTTT. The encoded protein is CASSYRGADTEAFF.

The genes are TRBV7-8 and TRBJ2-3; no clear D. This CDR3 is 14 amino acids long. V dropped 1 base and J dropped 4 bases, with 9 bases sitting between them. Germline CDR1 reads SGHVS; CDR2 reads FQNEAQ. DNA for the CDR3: TGTGCCAGCAGCTTAGGGCTAGATGCAGATACGCAGTATTTT. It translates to CASSLGLDADTQYF.

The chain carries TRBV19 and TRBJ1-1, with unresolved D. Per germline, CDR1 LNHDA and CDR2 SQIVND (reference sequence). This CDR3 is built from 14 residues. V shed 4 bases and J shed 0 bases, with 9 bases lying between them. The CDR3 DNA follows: TGTGCCAGTAGTACCAGATCTATGAACACTGAAGCTTTCTTT. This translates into CASSTRSMNTEAFF.

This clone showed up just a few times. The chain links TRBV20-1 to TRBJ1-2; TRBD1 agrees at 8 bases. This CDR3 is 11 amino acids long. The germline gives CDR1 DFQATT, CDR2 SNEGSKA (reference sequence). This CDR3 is CSADRAYGYTF. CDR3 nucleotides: TGCAGCGCGGACAGGGCATATGGCTACACCTTC.

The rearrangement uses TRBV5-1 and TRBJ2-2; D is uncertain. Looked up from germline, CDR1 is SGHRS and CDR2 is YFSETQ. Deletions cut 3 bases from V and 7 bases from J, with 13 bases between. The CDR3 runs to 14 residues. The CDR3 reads CASSWGPQSGELFF. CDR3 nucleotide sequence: TGCGCCAGCAGCTGGGGTCCCCAGAGCGGGGAGCTGTTTTTT.

The CDR3 region has the DNA TGTGCCAGCAGCCAAGGTTTATTAGCGGGCACAGATACGCAGTATTTT. Its protein product is CASSQGLLAGTDTQYF. This chain connects TRBV3-1 (or the pseudogene TRBV3-2) to TRBJ2-3; D possibly corresponds to TRBD2 (6 bases). V gave up 1 base and J gave up 1 base, with 12 bases separating them. The germline gives CDR1 LGHDT, CDR2 YNNKEL (reference sequence). This CDR3 contains 16 residues.

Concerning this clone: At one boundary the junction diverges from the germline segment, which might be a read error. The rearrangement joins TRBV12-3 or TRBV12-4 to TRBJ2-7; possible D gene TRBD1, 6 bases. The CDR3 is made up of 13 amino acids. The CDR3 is CAGSLGGRVEQYF. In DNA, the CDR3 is TGTGCCGGCAGTTTAGGGGGTAGGGTCGAGCAGTACTTC.

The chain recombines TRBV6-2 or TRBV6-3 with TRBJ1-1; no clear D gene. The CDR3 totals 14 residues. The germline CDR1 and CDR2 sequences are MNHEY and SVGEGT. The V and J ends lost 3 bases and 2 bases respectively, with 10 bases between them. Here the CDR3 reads CASSYTAANTEAFF. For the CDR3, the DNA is TGTGCCAGCAGTTATACTGCAGCCAACACTGAAGCTTTCTTT.

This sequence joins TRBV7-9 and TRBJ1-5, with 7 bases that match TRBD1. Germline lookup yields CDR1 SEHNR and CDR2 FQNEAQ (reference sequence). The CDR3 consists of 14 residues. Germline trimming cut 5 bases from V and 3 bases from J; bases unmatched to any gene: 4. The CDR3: CASSKQGNNQPQHF. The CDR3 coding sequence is TGTGCCAGCAGCAAACAGGGGAACAATCAGCCCCAGCATTTT.

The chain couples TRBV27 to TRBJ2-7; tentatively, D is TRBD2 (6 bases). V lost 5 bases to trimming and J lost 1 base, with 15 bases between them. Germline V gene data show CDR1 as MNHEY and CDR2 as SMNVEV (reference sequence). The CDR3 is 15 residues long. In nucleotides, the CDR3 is TGTGCCAGCAGTACCGGGAGACAACTTTCCTACGAGCAGTACTTC. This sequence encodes CASSTGRQLSYEQYF.

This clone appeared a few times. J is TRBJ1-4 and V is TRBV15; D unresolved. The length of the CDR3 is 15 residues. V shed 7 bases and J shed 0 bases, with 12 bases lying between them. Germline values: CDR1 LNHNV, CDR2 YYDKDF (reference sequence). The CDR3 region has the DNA TGTGCCACCACCCGGACGGACGCAACTAATGAAAAACTGTTTTTT. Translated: CATTRTDATNEKLFF.

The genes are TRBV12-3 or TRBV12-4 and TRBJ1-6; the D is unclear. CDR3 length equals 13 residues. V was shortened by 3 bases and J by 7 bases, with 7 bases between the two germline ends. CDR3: CASSFVTNSPLHF. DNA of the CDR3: TGTGCCAGCAGTTTTGTAACCAATTCACCCCTCCACTTT.

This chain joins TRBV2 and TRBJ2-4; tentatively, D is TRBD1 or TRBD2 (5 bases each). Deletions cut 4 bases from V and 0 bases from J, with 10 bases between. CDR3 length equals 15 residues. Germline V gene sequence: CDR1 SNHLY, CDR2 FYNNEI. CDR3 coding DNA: TGTGCCAGCAGTGGGGACGGTGAAGCCAAAAACATTCAGTACTTC. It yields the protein CASSGDGEAKNIQYF.

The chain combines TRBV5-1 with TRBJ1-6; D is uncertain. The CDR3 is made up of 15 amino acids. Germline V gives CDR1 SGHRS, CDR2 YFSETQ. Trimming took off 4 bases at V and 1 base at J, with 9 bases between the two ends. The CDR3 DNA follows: TGCGCCAGCAGCCCGGACGGGTCCTATAATTCACCCCTCCACTTT. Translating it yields CASSPDGSYNSPLHF.

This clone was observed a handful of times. CDR3 nucleotide sequence: TGTGCCAGCAGCTTAGACGTTCCGGACACAGATACGCAGTATTTT. Translated, it gives CASSLDVPDTDTQYF. The V and J genes are TRBV11-1 and TRBJ2-3; D remains unclear. Germline-derived CDR1 and CDR2 are SGHAT and FQDESV (reference sequence). The CDR3 runs to 15 residues. Trimming cost V 1 base and J 2 bases, with 10 bases left between them.

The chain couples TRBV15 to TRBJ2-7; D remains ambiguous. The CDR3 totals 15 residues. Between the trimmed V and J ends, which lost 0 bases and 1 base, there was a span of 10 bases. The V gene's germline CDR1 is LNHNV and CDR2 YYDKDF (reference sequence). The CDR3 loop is CATSRDGSPSYEQYF. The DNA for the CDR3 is TGTGCCACCAGCAGAGATGGGTCCCCTTCCTACGAGCAGTACTTC.

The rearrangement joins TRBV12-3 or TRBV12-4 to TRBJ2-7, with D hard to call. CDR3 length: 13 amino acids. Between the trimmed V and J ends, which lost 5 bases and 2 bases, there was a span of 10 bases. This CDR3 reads CASSQVLPYEQYF. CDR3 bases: TGTGCCAGCAGTCAGGTTTTGCCCTACGAGCAGTACTTC.

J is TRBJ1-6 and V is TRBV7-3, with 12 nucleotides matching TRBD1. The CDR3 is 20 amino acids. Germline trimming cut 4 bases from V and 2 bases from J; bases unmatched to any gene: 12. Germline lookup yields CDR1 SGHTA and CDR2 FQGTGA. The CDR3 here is CASSSTGTGGVGPYNSPLHF. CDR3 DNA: TGTGCCAGCAGCTCCACCGGGACAGGGGGCGTCGGGCCCTATAATTCACCCCTCCACTTT.

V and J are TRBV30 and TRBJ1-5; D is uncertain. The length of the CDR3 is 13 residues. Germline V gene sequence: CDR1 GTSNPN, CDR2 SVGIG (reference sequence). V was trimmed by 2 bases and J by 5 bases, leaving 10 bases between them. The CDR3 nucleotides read TGTGCCTGGAGTTTGGGTGGGGATCAGCCCCAGCATTTT. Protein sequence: CAWSLGGDQPQHF.

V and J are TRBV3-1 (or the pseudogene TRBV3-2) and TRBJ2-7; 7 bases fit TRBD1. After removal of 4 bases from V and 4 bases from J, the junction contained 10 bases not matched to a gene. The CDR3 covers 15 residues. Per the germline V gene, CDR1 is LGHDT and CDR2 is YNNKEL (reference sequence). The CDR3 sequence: CASSRPGTDRYEQYF. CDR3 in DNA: TGTGCCAGCAGCCGACCCGGGACAGACCGGTACGAGCAGTACTTC.